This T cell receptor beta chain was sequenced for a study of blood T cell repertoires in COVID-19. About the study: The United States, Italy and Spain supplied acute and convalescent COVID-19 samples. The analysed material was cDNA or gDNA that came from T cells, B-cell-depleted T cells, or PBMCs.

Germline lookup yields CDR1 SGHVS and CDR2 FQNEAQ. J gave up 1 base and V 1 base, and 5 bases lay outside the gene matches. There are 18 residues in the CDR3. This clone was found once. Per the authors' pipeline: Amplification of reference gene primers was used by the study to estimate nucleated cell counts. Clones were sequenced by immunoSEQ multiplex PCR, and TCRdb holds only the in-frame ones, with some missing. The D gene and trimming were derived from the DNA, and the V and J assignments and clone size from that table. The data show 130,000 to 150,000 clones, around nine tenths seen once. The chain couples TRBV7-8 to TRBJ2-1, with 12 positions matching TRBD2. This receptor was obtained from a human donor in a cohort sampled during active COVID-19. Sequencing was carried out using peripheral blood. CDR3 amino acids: CASSLGLAGGRSYNEQFF. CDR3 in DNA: TGTGCCAGCAGCTTAGGGCTAGCGGGGGGGCGGTCCTACAATGAGCAGTTCTTC.